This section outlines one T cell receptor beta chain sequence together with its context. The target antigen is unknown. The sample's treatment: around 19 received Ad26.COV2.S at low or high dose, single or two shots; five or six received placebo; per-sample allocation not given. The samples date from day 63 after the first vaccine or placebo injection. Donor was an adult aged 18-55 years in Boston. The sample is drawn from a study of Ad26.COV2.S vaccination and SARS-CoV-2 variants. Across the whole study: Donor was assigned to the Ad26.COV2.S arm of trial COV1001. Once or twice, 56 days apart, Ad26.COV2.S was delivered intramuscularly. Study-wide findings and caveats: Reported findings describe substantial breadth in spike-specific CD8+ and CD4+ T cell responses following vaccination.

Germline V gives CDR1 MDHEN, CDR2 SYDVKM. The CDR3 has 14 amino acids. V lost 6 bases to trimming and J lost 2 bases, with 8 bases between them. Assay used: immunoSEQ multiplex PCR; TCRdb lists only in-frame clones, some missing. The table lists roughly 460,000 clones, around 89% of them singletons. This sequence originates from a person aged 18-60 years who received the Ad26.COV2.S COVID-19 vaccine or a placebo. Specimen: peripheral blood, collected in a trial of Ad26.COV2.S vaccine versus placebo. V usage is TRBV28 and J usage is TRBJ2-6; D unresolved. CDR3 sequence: CASRQSPGANVLTF. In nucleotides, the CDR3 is TGTGCCAGCAGACAGTCTCCTGGGGCCAACGTCCTGACTTTC.